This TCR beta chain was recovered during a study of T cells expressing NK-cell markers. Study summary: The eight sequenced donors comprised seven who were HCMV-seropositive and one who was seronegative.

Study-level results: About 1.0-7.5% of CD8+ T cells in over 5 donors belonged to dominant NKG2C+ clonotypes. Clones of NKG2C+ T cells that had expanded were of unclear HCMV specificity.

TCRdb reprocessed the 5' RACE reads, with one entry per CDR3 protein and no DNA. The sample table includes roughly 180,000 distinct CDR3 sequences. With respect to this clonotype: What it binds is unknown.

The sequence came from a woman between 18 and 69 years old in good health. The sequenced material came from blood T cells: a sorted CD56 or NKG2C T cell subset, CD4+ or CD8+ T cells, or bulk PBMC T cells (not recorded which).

CDR3 residues: CSAPRASGTQETQYF. This chain uses TRBV20-1 with TRBJ2-5; TCRdb returns TRBD2, unconfirmable since there is no DNA. Germline loops: CDR1 DFQATT, CDR2 SNEGSKA (reference sequence). The CDR3 contains 15 residues.